The 8 T cell receptor beta chains presented below share a single source sample, sequenced in a study of cytomegalovirus exposure and HLA in healthy donors. 13 Jbeta primers and 60 Vbeta primers were used for the PCR. Clones were read by immunoSEQ multiplex PCR, and TCRdb kept only the in-frame ones, dropping some. The table has some 110,000 clones, 9.5% to 15% seen once. Specimen: PBMCs. The source is a man in his forties in good health and CMV-seropositive.

This clone came up a few times. The chain couples TRBV5-1 to TRBJ2-7; 7 positions match TRBD1. The length of the CDR3 is 14 residues. Trimming removed 4 bases from V and 5 bases from J; junction bases left unmatched: 9. CDR1 and CDR2 from the germline V gene are SGHRS and YFSETQ. CDR3 amino acids: CASSIDRETHEQYF. The CDR3 DNA sequence: TGCGCCAGCAGCATCGACAGGGAGACCCACGAGCAGTACTTC.

This clone was seen a handful of times. The chain employs TRBV10-3 and TRBJ2-2, with D tentatively TRBD2 (7 bases). The germline V and J ends were trimmed by 7 bases and 0 bases, with 9 bases remaining between them. From germline, CDR1 is ENHRY and CDR2 SYGVKD. This CDR3 contains 14 residues. CDR3 sequence reads: CAINGGPNTGELFF. The CDR3 DNA sequence: TGTGCCATCAACGGGGGGCCGAACACCGGGGAGCTGTTTTTT.

The sample holds a few counts of this clone. The rearrangement joins TRBV9 to TRBJ2-7; tentatively, D is TRBD1 (6 bases). V was cut by 0 bases and J by 3 bases, with 10 bases left in between. The CDR3 extends over 14 amino acids. CDR1 SGDLS and CDR2 YYNGEE come from the germline V gene. The CDR3 loop reads CASSVDPDSYEQYF. CDR3 in DNA: TGTGCCAGCAGCGTAGATCCGGACAGCTACGAGCAGTACTTC.

There are a few counts of this clone. The chain is built from TRBV5-5 and TRBJ2-1; possible D gene TRBD1, 5 bases. The CDR3 spans 17 residues. Looked up from germline, CDR1 is SGHKS and CDR2 is YYEKEE (reference sequence). Trimming left V 6 bases short and J 0 bases short, with 19 bases between. The CDR3 spells CASIAALGLPSYNEQFF. CDR3 nucleotides: TGTGCCAGCATCGCAGCTTTGGGGCTACCCTCCTACAATGAGCAGTTCTTC.

The chain employs TRBV7-2 and TRBJ2-7; a weak D match, TRBD2 (6 bases). Trimming took off 5 bases at V and 1 base at J, with 18 bases between the two ends. The CDR3 extends over 16 amino acids. CDR1 is SGHTA and CDR2 is FQGNSA in the germline V gene. For the CDR3, the DNA is TGTGCCAGCAGCCTTCACCCGGAGGGGTCGTCCTACGAGCAGTACTTC. Its protein is CASSLHPEGSSYEQYF.

The chain uses TRBV9 and TRBJ1-4; maybe TRBD1 (6 bases). CDR1 SGDLS and CDR2 YYNGEE come from the germline V gene. The CDR3 has 13 residues. The V gene lost 3 bases and the J gene lost 8 bases, with 11 bases spanning the gap. The CDR3: CASSGGGREKLFF. In DNA form, the CDR3 reads TGTGCCAGCAGCGGTGGGGGCAGAGAAAAACTGTTTTTT. Supplemented by reference TRBV9 and TRBJ1-4, the full variable domain reads DSGVTQTPKHLITATGQRVTLRCSPRSGDLSVYWYQQSLDQGLQFLIQYYNGEERAKGNILERFSAQQFPDLHSELNLSSLELGDSALYFCASSGGGREKLFFGSGTQLSVL.

This clone was picked up a small number of times. The CDR3 spells CASSDKSASGTTYEQYF. The CDR3 coding sequence is TGTGCCAGCAGTGATAAGTCCGCTAGCGGGACAACCTACGAGCAGTACTTC. The V call is TRBV2, the J call TRBJ2-7, with 9 bases matching TRBD2. The germline CDR1 and CDR2 sequences are SNHLY and FYNNEI. CDR3 length equals 17 residues. After removal of 3 bases from V and 2 bases from J, the junction contained 11 bases not matched to a gene.

This clone was seen only a few times. The chain recombines TRBV28 with TRBJ2-1; 8 nucleotides agree with TRBD2. Germline V CDR1 and CDR2: MDHEN, SYDVKM. J was trimmed by 7 bases and V by 5 bases; bases with no gene match: 13. CDR3 length equals 16 residues. This CDR3 is CASSPRSGSYFNEQFF. The CDR3 DNA sequence: TGTGCCAGCAGTCCACGCAGCGGGAGTTATTTTAATGAGCAGTTCTTC.